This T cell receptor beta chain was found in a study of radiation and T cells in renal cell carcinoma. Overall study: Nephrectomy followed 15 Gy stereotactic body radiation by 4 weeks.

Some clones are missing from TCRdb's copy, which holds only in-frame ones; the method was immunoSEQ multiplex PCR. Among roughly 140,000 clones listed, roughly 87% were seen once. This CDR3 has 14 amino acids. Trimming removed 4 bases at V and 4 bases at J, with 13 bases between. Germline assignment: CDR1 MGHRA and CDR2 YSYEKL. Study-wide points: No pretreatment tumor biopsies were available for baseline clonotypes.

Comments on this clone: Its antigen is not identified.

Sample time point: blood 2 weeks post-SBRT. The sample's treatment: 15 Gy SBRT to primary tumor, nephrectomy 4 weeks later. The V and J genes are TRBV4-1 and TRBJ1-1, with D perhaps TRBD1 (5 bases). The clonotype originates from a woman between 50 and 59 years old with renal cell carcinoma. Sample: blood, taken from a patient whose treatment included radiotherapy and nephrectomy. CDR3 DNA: TGCGCCAGCAGCCCCAGGGTTCTCGGCACTGAAGCTTTCTTT. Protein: CASSPRVLGTEAFF.